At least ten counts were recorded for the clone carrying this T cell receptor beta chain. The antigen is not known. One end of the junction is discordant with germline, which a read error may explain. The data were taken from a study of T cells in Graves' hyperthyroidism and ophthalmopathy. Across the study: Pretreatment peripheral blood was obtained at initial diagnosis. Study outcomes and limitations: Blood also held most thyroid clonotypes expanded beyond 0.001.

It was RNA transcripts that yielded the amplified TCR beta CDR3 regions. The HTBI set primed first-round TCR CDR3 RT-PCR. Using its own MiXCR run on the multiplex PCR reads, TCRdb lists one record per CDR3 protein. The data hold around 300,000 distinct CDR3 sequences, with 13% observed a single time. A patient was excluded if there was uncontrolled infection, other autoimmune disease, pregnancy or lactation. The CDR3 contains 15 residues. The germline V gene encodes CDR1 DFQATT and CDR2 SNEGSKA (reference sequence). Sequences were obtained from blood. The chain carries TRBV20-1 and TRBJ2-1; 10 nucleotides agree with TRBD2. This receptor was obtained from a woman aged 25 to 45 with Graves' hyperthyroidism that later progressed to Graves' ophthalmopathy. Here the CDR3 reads CSARAGGIIANEQFF. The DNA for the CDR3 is TGCAGTGCCAGAGCGGGAGGGATAATAGCGAATGAGCAGTTCTTC.